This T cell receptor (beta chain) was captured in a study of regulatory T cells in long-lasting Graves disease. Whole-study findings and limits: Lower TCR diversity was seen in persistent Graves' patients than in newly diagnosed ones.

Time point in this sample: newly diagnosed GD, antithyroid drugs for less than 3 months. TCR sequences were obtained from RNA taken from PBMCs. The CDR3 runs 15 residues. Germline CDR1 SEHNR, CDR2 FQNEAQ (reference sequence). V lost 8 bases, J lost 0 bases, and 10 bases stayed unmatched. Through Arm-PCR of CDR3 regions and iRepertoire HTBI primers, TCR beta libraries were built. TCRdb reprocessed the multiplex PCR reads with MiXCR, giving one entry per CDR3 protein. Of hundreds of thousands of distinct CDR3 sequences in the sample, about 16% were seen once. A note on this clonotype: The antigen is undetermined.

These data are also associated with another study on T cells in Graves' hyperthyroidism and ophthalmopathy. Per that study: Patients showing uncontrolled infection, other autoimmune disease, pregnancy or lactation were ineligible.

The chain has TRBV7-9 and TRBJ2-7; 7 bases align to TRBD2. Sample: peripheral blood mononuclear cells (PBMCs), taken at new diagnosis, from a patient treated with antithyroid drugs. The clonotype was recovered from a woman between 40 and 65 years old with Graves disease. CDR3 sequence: CASDRRGEGSYEQYF. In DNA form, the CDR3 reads TGTGCCAGCGACCGACGAGGGGAGGGCTCCTACGAGCAGTACTTC. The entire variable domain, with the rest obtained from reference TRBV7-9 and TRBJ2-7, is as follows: DTGVSQNPRHKITKRGQNVTFRCDPISEHNRLYWYRQTLGQGPEFLTYFQNEAQLEKSRLLSDRFSAERPKGSFSTLEIQRTEQGDSAMYLCASDRRGEGSYEQYFGPGTRLTVT.